This TCR beta chain comes out of a study of tumor-infiltrating lymphocytes in primary liver carcinoma. Total RNA and DNA came together from around 20-30 mg of bulk tissue without cell sorting. This clonotype appeared many times. As yet, its antigen is unknown. Findings of the study overall: A significantly higher top-250-clone fraction was found in tumors than in blood (p = 0.039).

cDNA specific to TCR beta was made from 500 ng of total RNA, with a constant-region primer employed for priming. Slightly modified ARM-PCR, run as three nested multiplex PCR rounds, produced the TCR beta libraries. Each of the first two PCR rounds ran roughly 9 cycles with TRBV1-TRBV30 forward and C-beta reverse primers. TCRdb analysed the multiplex PCR reads with MiXCR anew, one entry per CDR3 protein. The sample shows 100,000 or so distinct CDR3 sequences, under 70% of them seen only once. The CDR3 runs 12 residues. Trimming took 4 bases from V and 3 from J, leaving 10 bases between them. Germline CDR1 is SQVTM and CDR2 is ANQGSEA.

The specimen sequenced was liver tumor tissue from sampling region 2. Subset indicated: tumor region T2, inferior pole. The TCR sequence derives from an older woman with primary liver carcinoma and hepatitis B virus infection. The chain links TRBV29-1 to TRBJ2-7; D tentatively reads TRBD1 or TRBD2 (5 bases each). The CDR3 loop is CSVAGPVYEQYF. The CDR3 region has the DNA TGCAGCGTTGCGGGACCAGTCTACGAGCAGTACTTC.